These 10 T cell receptor beta chains came from one sample sequenced in a study of CD8 T cells in ankylosing spondylitis. MiXCR, run by TCRdb on the 5' RACE reads, gives a single entry per CDR3 protein. The sample includes 250,000 to 400,000 distinct CDR3 sequences, approximately 10% seen only once; the top ten take around 8.4%. The sequenced sample was blood, either unsorted or a sorted T cell fraction (not recorded which). These receptors were taken from a female donor with ankylosing spondylitis or in good health (not recorded which).

This clonotype was counted many times. This chain joins TRBV29-1 and TRBJ1-1; perhaps TRBD1 as D (6 bases). V lost 0 bases, J lost 4 bases, and 12 bases lay in between. Looked up from germline, CDR1 is SQVTM and CDR2 is ANQGSEA. The CDR3 spans 14 residues. In nucleotides, the CDR3 is TGCAGCGTTGAAGAAGGGGGGCTTGGCACTGAAGCTTTCTTT. Its translation is CSVEEGGLGTEAFF.

The chain employs TRBV3-1 and TRBJ1-2; the match to TRBD1 covers 11 bases. This CDR3 is 17 amino acids long. Per germline, CDR1 LGHDT and CDR2 YNNKEL (reference sequence). J gave up 6 bases and V 4 bases, and 13 bases lay outside the gene matches. The CDR3 coding sequence is TGTGCCAGCAGCCCAACCCTTACCTGGACAGGGGGCGATGGCTACACCTTC. Its translation is CASSPTLTWTGGDGYTF. Together with reference TRBV3-1 and TRBJ1-2, the CDR3 gives the full variable domain: DTAVSQTPKYLVTQMGNDKSIKCEQNLGHDTMYWYKQDSKKFLKIMFSYNNKELIINETVPNRFSPKSPDKAHLNLHINSLELGDSAVYFCASSPTLTWTGGDGYTFGSGTRLTVV.

The sample holds one count of this clonotype. Possible read error: a much larger clone is one base away. The J gene is TRBJ1-2, the V gene TRBV27, with D unclear. Trimming cost V 6 bases and J 8 bases, with 13 bases left between them. Germline-derived CDR1 and CDR2 are MNHEY and SMNVEV (reference sequence). This CDR3 comprises 12 residues. CDR3 in DNA: TGTGCCAGCAGAGATCTCTGGGAGGGCTACACCTTC. Protein: CASRDLWEGYTF.

The CDR3 bases are TGTGCCACCAGCAGAGAGTCCCCGCTGGTAATCAATGAGCAGTTCTTC. This sequence encodes CATSRESPLVINEQFF. V gene TRBV15 combines with J gene TRBJ2-1, with D unclear. The ends were cut back, 0 bases at V and 6 bases at J, with 15 bases in the middle. Germline loops: CDR1 LNHNV, CDR2 YYDKDF (reference sequence). The CDR3 is 16 amino acids.

The table lists this clonotype with many counts. The genes are TRBV27 and TRBJ1-2; D uncertain. Trimming took 6 bases from V and 2 from J, leaving 13 bases between them. CDR3 length equals 14 residues. From germline, CDR1 is MNHEY and CDR2 SMNVEV (reference sequence). The CDR3 coding sequence is TGTGCCAGCAGGACCGGTGTAGGGAACTATGGCTACACCTTC. Translated, it gives CASRTGVGNYGYTF.

The table lists this clonotype with many counts. This sequence joins TRBV20-1 and TRBJ2-7; a possible D gene is TRBD1 (5 bases). The length of the CDR3 is 12 residues. The V gene's germline CDR1 is DFQATT and CDR2 SNEGSKA (reference sequence). V lost 6 bases, J lost 3 bases, and 12 bases lay in between. The CDR3 reads CSANRWGYEQYF. The CDR3 DNA is TGCAGTGCCAACAGGTGGGGCTACGAGCAGTACTTC.

The chain employs TRBV10-3 and TRBJ2-7; 10 bases are a match to TRBD1. This CDR3 is 15 amino acids long. The germline gives CDR1 ENHRY, CDR2 SYGVKD. Trimming removed 6 bases from V and 6 bases from J; junction bases left unmatched: 11. The chain's CDR3 is CAISRPGTGVREQYF. Here the CDR3 DNA reads TGTGCCATCAGCCGGCCCGGGACAGGGGTCCGCGAGCAGTACTTC.

In its sample, this clonotype was seen a few times. The chain is built from TRBV18 and TRBJ1-1, with 8 bases fitting TRBD1. The CDR3 has 11 amino acids. Looked up from germline, CDR1 is KGHSH and CDR2 is LQKENI. Trimming at V came to 6 bases and at J to 8 bases, leaving 2 bases not matched to a gene. The CDR3 DNA reads TGTGCCAGCTCCGGACAGGGAGAAGCTTTCTTT. Residues: CASSGQGEAFF. Full variable domain (rest looked up from reference TRBV18 and TRBJ1-1): NAGVMQNPRHLVRRRGQEARLRCSPMKGHSHVYWYRQLPEEGLKFMVYLQKENIIDESGMPKERFSAEFPKEGPSILRIQQVVRGDSAAYFCASSGQGEAFFGQGTRLTVV.

This clonotype was recorded at least ten times. V is TRBV7-9 and J is TRBJ1-6; D call uncertain. CDR1 SEHNR and CDR2 FQNEAQ come from the germline V gene (reference sequence). Trimming shortened V by 2 bases and J by 11 bases, and 13 bases separated the two germline ends. The CDR3 loop spans 14 amino acids. CDR3 loop: CASSLRESGTPLHF. The CDR3 coding sequence is TGTGCCAGCAGCTTACGAGAAAGTGGAACACCCCTCCACTTT. Variable domain in full (rest from reference TRBV7-9 and TRBJ1-6): DTGVSQNPRHKITKRGQNVTFRCDPISEHNRLYWYRQTLGQGPEFLTYFQNEAQLEKSRLLSDRFSAERPKGSFSTLEIQRTEQGDSAMYLCASSLRESGTPLHFGNGTRLTVT.

This clonotype was observed many times. The V and J genes are TRBV5-1 and TRBJ2-4, with D possibly matching TRBD2 (5 bases). The CDR3 extends over 13 amino acids. Germline lookup yields CDR1 SGHRS and CDR2 YFSETQ. Deletions cut 0 bases from V and 8 bases from J, with 9 bases between. DNA of the CDR3: TGCGCCAGCAGCTTGGCCGCAGCGGACATTCAGTACTTC. Its protein is CASSLAAADIQYF.